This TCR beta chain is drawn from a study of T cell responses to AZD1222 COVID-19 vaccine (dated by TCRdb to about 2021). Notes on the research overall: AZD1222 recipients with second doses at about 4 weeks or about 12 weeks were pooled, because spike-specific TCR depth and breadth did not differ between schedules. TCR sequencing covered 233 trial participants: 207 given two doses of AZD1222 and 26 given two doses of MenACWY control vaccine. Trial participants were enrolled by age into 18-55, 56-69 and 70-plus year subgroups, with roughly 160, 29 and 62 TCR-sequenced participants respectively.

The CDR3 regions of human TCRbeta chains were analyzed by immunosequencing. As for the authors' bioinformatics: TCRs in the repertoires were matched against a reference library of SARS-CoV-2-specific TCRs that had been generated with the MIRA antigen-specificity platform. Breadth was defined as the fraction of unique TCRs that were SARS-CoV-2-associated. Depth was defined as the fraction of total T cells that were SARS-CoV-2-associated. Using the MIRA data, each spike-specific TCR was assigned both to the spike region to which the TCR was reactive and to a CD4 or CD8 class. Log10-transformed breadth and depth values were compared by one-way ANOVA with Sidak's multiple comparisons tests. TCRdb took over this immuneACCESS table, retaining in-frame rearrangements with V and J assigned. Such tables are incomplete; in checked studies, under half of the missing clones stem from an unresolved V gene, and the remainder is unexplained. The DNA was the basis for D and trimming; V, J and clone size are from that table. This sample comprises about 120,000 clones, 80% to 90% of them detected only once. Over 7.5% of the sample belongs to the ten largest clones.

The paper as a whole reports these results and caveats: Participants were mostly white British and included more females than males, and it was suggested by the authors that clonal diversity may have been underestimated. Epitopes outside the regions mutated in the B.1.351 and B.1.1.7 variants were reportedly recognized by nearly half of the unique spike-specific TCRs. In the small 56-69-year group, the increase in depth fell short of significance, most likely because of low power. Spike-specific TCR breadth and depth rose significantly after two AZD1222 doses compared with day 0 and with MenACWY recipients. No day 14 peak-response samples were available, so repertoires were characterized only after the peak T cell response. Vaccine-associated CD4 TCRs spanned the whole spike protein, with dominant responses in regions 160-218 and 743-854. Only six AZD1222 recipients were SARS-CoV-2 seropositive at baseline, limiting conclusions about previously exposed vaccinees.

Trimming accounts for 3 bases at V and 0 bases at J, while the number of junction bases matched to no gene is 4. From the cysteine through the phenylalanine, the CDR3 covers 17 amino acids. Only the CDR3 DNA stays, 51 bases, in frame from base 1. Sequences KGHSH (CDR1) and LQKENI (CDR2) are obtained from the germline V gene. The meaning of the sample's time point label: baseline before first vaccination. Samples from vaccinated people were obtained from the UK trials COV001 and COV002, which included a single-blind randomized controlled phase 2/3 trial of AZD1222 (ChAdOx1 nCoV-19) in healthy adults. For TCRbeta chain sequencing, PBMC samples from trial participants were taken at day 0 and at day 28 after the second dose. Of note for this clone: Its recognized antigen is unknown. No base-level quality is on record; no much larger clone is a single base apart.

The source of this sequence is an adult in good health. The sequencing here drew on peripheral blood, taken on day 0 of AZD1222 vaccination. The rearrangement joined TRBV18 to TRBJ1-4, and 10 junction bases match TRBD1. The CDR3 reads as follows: CASSPGQGIATNEKLFF. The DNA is TGTGCCAGCTCACCGGGACAGGGGATTGCAACTAATGAAAAACTGTTTTTT. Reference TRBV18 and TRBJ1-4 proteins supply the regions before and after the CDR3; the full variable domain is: NAGVMQNPRHLVRRRGQEARLRCSPMKGHSHVYWYRQLPEEGLKFMVYLQKENIIDESGMPKERFSAEFPKEGPSILRIQQVVRGDSAAYFCASSPGQGIATNEKLFFGSGTQLSVL.